The entry that follows covers one T cell receptor (beta chain) sequence. Antigen: not known. The data were obtained in a study of OX40 agonist ivuxolimab in advanced cancers. Blood got drawn at baseline, again on cycle 4 day 1, and then on cycle 7 day 1. The junction had 2 bases not matched to a gene; V was cut back by 6 bases and J by 5 bases. The CDR3 is 12 amino acids. The V gene's germline CDR1 is MNHEY and CDR2 SVGAGI. The assay was immunoSEQ multiplex PCR, and TCRdb's table has in-frame clones only and misses some. The sample contains about 70,000 clones, roughly 80% of which appear only once. Study-level results: CD4+ T cells averaged fewer expanded clones than CD8+ T cells.

The chain has TRBV6-5 and TRBJ2-5; 8 bases are shared with TRBD2. The source of this sequence is an adult with an advanced solid tumor such as melanoma, head and neck, liver or kidney cancer. Sample: CD4+ or CD8+ T cells sorted from blood, taken in a trial of the OX40 agonist ivuxolimab. DNA of the CDR3: TGTGCCAGCAGCCCTAGCGGGGAGACCCAGTACTTC. This gives the protein CASSPSGETQYF.